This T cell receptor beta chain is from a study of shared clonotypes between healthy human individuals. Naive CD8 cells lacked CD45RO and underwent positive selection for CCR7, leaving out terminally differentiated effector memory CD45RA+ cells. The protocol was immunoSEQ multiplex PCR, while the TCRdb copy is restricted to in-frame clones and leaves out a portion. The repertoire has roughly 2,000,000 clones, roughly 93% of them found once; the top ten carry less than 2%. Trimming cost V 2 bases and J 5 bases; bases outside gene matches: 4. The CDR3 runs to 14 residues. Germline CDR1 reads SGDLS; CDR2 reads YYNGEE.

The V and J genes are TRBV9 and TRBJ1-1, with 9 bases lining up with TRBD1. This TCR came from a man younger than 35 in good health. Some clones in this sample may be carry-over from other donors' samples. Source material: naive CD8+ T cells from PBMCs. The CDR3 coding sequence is TGTGCCAGCAGCGTGACAGGGGGATGGACTGAAGCTTTCTTT. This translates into CASSVTGGWTEAFF.